Listed below are T cell receptor beta chains from one sample, sequenced in a study of blood T cell repertoires in COVID-19. Data came from immunoSEQ multiplex PCR; TCRdb stores just in-frame clones and leaves some out. The data hold approximately 260,000 clones, with approximately 91% observed a single time. Sequences were obtained from peripheral blood. These receptors were taken from a woman aged 40 to 50 who had recovered from COVID-19. The CDR3 runs from the conserved cysteine through the conserved F or W. Each record gives: CDR3 length, D gene, clone size, V gene, J gene, CDR3 protein, CDR3 DNA. The D gene is left open where the match is weak. The listing skips clone size in some rows; elsewhere it reads once, few, many or a size class.

len: 15; d_gene: -; abundance: -; v_gene: TRBV27; j_gene: TRBJ1-2; CDR3aa: CASSPTAGGNYGYTF; CDR3nt: TGTGCCAGCAGTCCCACCGCGGGGGGAAACTATGGCTACACCTTC
len: 15; d_gene: TRBD1; abundance: -; v_gene: TRBV7-3; j_gene: TRBJ1-2; CDR3aa: CASSEPGQGANGYTF; CDR3nt: TGTGCCAGCAGCGAGCCGGGACAGGGGGCGAACGGCTACACCTTC
len: 15; d_gene: -; abundance: -; v_gene: TRBV7-3; j_gene: TRBJ2-2; CDR3aa: CASSLGPTGTGELFF; CDR3nt: TGTGCCAGCAGCTTAGGACCGACAGGCACCGGGGAGCTGTTTTTT
len: 14; d_gene: TRBD2; abundance: -; v_gene: TRBV5-6; j_gene: TRBJ2-1; CDR3aa: CASSFSGSAHEQFF; CDR3nt: TGTGCCAGCAGCTTTAGCGGGAGTGCCCATGAGCAGTTCTTC
len: 16; d_gene: TRBD2; abundance: -; v_gene: TRBV19; j_gene: TRBJ2-5; CDR3aa: CASSIVGLARQETQYF; CDR3nt: TGTGCCAGTAGTATAGTTGGACTAGCACGGCAAGAGACCCAGTACTTC
len: 14; d_gene: -; abundance: -; v_gene: TRBV6-5; j_gene: TRBJ1-2; CDR3aa: CASSYARGNYGYTF; CDR3nt: TGTGCCAGCAGTTACGCCAGGGGTAACTATGGCTACACCTTC
len: 15; d_gene: -; abundance: -; v_gene: TRBV6-5; j_gene: TRBJ1-5; CDR3aa: CASRPSFGGNQPQHF; CDR3nt: TGTGCCAGCAGGCCAAGTTTCGGGGGAAATCAGCCCCAGCATTTT
len: 14; d_gene: -; abundance: -; v_gene: TRBV24-1; j_gene: TRBJ1-1; CDR3aa: CATSDGGGKTEAFF; CDR3nt: TGTGCCACCAGTGACGGGGGTGGGAAGACTGAAGCTTTCTTT
len: 14; d_gene: -; abundance: -; v_gene: TRBV21-1; j_gene: TRBJ2-7; CDR3aa: CASSPGSTLYEQYF; CDR3nt: TGTGCCAGCAGCCCCGGGAGTACCCTCTACGAGCAGTACTTC
len: 16; d_gene: TRBD1; abundance: -; v_gene: TRBV4-2; j_gene: TRBJ2-2; CDR3aa: CASSPHFQGATGELFF; CDR3nt: TGTGCCAGCAGCCCCCATTTCCAGGGGGCCACCGGGGAGCTGTTTTTT
len: 14; d_gene: -; abundance: -; v_gene: TRBV30; j_gene: TRBJ1-4; CDR3aa: CAWSQARVNEKLFF; CDR3nt: TGTGCCTGGAGTCAGGCCAGGGTCAATGAAAAACTGTTTTTT
len: 15; d_gene: TRBD1; abundance: once; v_gene: TRBV10-3; j_gene: TRBJ1-2; CDR3aa: CAISDNRDRGRGYTF; CDR3nt: TGTGCCATCAGTGATAACCGGGACAGGGGACGGGGCTACACCTTC
len: 15; d_gene: -; abundance: -; v_gene: TRBV4-1; j_gene: TRBJ2-7; CDR3aa: CASSQGARHTYEQYF; CDR3nt: TGCGCCAGCAGCCAAGGGGCCAGACACACCTACGAGCAGTACTTC
len: 16; d_gene: TRBD2; abundance: -; v_gene: TRBV4-3; j_gene: TRBJ2-1; CDR3aa: CASSQLASGRVREQFF; CDR3nt: TGCGCCAGCAGCCAATTAGCTAGCGGGAGGGTACGGGAGCAGTTCTTC
len: 16; d_gene: TRBD1; abundance: once; v_gene: TRBV11-3; j_gene: TRBJ2-3; CDR3aa: CASSQGTGAFTDTQYF; CDR3nt: TGTGCCAGCAGCCAAGGGACAGGGGCATTCACAGATACGCAGTATTTT
len: 14; d_gene: -; abundance: -; v_gene: TRBV11-2; j_gene: TRBJ1-3; CDR3aa: CASSLVSGQFTIYF; CDR3nt: TGTGCCAGCAGCTTAGTCTCTGGCCAGTTCACCATATATTTT
len: 16; d_gene: -; abundance: -; v_gene: TRBV29-1; j_gene: TRBJ2-1; CDR3aa: CSVESLRGAGSNEQFF; CDR3nt: TGCAGCGTTGAATCGCTTCGGGGGGCTGGGTCCAATGAGCAGTTCTTC
len: 18; d_gene: TRBD1; abundance: -; v_gene: TRBV6-1; j_gene: TRBJ1-1; CDR3aa: CASSEAPPAGTGNTEAFF; CDR3nt: TGTGCCAGCAGTGAAGCCCCTCCCGCCGGGACAGGGAACACTGAAGCTTTCTTT
len: 16; d_gene: -; abundance: once; v_gene: TRBV5-1; j_gene: TRBJ2-3; CDR3aa: CASSLVSGKLADTQYF; CDR3nt: TGCGCCAGCAGCTTGGTGTCAGGAAAGTTGGCAGATACGCAGTATTTT
len: 18; d_gene: -; abundance: -; v_gene: TRBV19; j_gene: TRBJ1-5; CDR3aa: CASSAAPVQGYSNQPQHF; CDR3nt: TGTGCCAGTAGTGCCGCTCCAGTACAGGGATATAGCAATCAGCCCCAGCATTTT
len: 18; d_gene: -; abundance: -; v_gene: TRBV14; j_gene: TRBJ2-6; CDR3aa: CASSRRVGSLSGANVLTF; CDR3nt: TGTGCCAGCAGCCGCCGGGTGGGTTCTCTCTCTGGGGCCAACGTCCTGACTTTC
len: 14; d_gene: -; abundance: -; v_gene: TRBV10-2; j_gene: TRBJ1-2; CDR3aa: CASSELWQRYGYTF; CDR3nt: TGCGCCAGCAGTGAACTCTGGCAGCGTTATGGCTACACCTTC
len: 14; d_gene: -; abundance: -; v_gene: TRBV28; j_gene: TRBJ1-6; CDR3aa: CASNRGELWSPLHF; CDR3nt: TGTGCCAGCAACCGGGGAGAACTATGGTCACCCCTCCACTTT